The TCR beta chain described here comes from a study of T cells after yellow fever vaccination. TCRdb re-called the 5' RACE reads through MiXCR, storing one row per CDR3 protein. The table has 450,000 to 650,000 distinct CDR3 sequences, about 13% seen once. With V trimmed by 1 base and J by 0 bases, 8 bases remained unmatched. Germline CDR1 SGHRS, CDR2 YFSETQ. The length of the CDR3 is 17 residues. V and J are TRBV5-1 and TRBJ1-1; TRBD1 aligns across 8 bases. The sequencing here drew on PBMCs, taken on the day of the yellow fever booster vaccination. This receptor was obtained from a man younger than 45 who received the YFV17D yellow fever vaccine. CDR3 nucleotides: TGCGCCAGCAGCTTGAGTCAGGGGGCGATTATGAACACTGAAGCTTTCTTT. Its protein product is CASSLSQGAIMNTEAFF.